Presented here are 24 T cell receptor beta chains from one specimen sequenced in a study of cytomegalovirus exposure and HLA in healthy donors. This PCR relied on a set of 60 Vbeta primers and 13 Jbeta primers. Data came from immunoSEQ multiplex PCR; TCRdb stores just in-frame clones and leaves some out. This sample carries 150,000 or so clones, roughly 80% of them seen once, and the ten largest clones take around 8%. Specimen: PBMCs. All receptors come from a male donor in good health and CMV-seropositive.

The V and J genes are TRBV9 and TRBJ2-5; 7 nucleotides line up with TRBD1. The J call is uncertain, as TRBJ2-7 better fits the DNA end. The CDR3 sequence is 16 residues long. Germline assignment: CDR1 SGDLS and CDR2 YYNGEE. The CDR3 reads CASSVNDRVASYEQYF. CDR3 sequence (DNA): TGTGCCAGCAGCGTAAATGACAGGGTCGCCTCCTACGAGCAGTACTTC.

V usage is TRBV6-5 and J usage is TRBJ1-2; a weak D match, TRBD1 (6 bases). This CDR3 spans 12 amino acids. V was trimmed by 6 bases and J by 6 bases, leaving 11 bases between them. Germline CDR1 and CDR2: MNHEY and SVGAGI. The DNA of the CDR3 is TGTGCCAGCAGGGTGACAGGCCATGGCTACACCTTC. Translating gives CASRVTGHGYTF.

The V gene is TRBV18, the J gene TRBJ1-1, with D perhaps TRBD1 (5 bases). CDR1 and CDR2 from the germline V gene are KGHSH and LQKENI. Trimming left V 3 bases short and J 8 bases short, with 16 bases between. This CDR3 region has 14 residues. The CDR3 is CASSPYHDSFEAFF. The CDR3 nucleotides read TGTGCCAGCTCACCCTACCATGACAGTTTCGAAGCTTTCTTT.

V gene TRBV14 combines with J gene TRBJ1-1; tentatively, D is TRBD1 (5 bases). Trimming stripped 1 base from V and 3 bases from J, with 12 bases between. The CDR3 extends over 15 amino acids. Germline V gene data show CDR1 as SGHDN and CDR2 as FVKESK. The CDR3 DNA reads as TGTGCCAGCAGCCAAGTCGGCAGGGAGGACACTGAAGCTTTCTTT. Translation: CASSQVGREDTEAFF.

The CDR3 region has the DNA TGTGCCAGCAGCCTCGAACTCACAGATACGCAGTATTTT. Its translation: CASSLELTDTQYF. The J gene is TRBJ2-3, the V gene TRBV7-7; D gene unclear. The CDR3 has 13 amino acids. V lost 5 bases and J 2 bases, leaving 8 bases between the germline ends. CDR1 is SSHAT, CDR2 FNYEAQ, per germline (reference sequence).

The chain carries TRBV5-8 and TRBJ2-2; the D is unclear. Germline loops: CDR1 SGHTS, CDR2 YDEGEE. V shed 4 bases and J shed 11 bases, with 9 bases lying between them. The CDR3 sequence is 11 residues long. The CDR3 loop is CASSQAVELFF. CDR3 in DNA: TGTGCCAGCAGCCAAGCCGTCGAGCTGTTTTTT. Together with reference TRBV5-8 and TRBJ2-2, the CDR3 gives the full variable domain: EAGVTQSPTHLIKTRGQQATLRCSPISGHTSVYWYQQALGLGLQFLLWYDEGEERNRGNFPPRFSGRQFPNYSSELNVNALELEDSALYLCASSQAVELFFGEGSRLTVL.

The chain is built from TRBV11-2 and TRBJ2-2; TRBD2 might be the D (6 bases). Germline V lookup: CDR1 SGHAT, CDR2 FQNNGV. Trimming pared 2 bases from V and 6 bases from J, leaving 13 bases between. CDR3 length: 15 amino acids. The CDR3 DNA is TGTGCCAGCAGCTTACCCGGGAGCTCACCCGGGGAGCTGTTTTTT. Protein sequence: CASSLPGSSPGELFF. The whole variable domain, remainder taken from reference TRBV11-2 and TRBJ2-2, is EAGVAQSPRYKIIEKRQSVAFWCNPISGHATLYWYQQILGQGPKLLIQFQNNGVVDDSQLPKDRFSAERLKGVDSTLKIQPAKLEDSAVYLCASSLPGSSPGELFFGEGSRLTVL.

CDR3 nucleotides: TGTGCCAGCAATGGGGGAGGATTGGCGGGTAGGGGGGAGCTGTTTTTT. It codes for CASNGGGLAGRGELFF. The chain recombines TRBV2 with TRBJ2-2; D perhaps matches TRBD2 (6 bases). This CDR3 comprises 16 residues. Germline lookup yields CDR1 SNHLY and CDR2 FYNNEI. V was clipped by 7 bases and J by 8 bases, with 23 bases between them.

The genes are TRBV7-8 and TRBJ2-7; 8 nucleotides match TRBD2. CDR3 length: 16 residues. The J segment lost 0 bases and the V segment lost 5 bases, leaving 9 bases of the junction unmatched. CDR1 is SGHVS and CDR2 is FQNEAQ in the germline V gene. The CDR3 DNA is TGTGCCAGCAGCCGGCCTATAGCGGGGAGCTCCTACGAGCAGTACTTC. Protein product: CASSRPIAGSSYEQYF.

CDR3 bases: TGTGCCTGGGAGGAGTTAGCCTACGAGCAGTACTTC. It encodes CAWEELAYEQYF. The chain combines TRBV30 with TRBJ2-7; no clear D. Germline V gene sequence: CDR1 GTSNPN, CDR2 SVGIG (reference sequence). CDR3 length: 12 residues. The V and J ends lost 5 bases and 2 bases respectively, with 10 bases between them.

V is TRBV7-2 and J is TRBJ2-5, with a possible D match to TRBD2 (5 bases). The CDR3 runs to 14 residues. Trimming removed 0 bases from V and 5 bases from J, with 10 bases in between. The germline CDR1 and CDR2 sequences are SGHTA and FQGNSA. The CDR3 sequence is CASSLAQAVETQYF. The CDR3 bases are TGTGCCAGCAGCTTAGCGCAAGCGGTGGAGACCCAGTACTTC.

This chain links TRBV5-6 with TRBJ2-5; the match to TRBD1 covers 7 bases. Per germline, CDR1 SGHDT and CDR2 YYEEEE. CDR3 length equals 15 residues. Germline trimming cut 4 bases from V and 4 bases from J; bases unmatched to any gene: 10. CDR3 sequence reads: CASSARQGIRETQYF. The CDR3, as DNA: TGTGCCAGCAGCGCCCGACAGGGAATTCGAGAGACCCAGTACTTC.

This clone was picked up one time. The genes are TRBV18 and TRBJ1-5; 7 nucleotides line up with TRBD1. V shed 4 bases and J 7 bases; nucleotides not matched to a gene: 10. CDR1 and CDR2 from the germline V gene are KGHSH and LQKENI. This CDR3 comprises 15 residues. The CDR3 region has the DNA TGTGCCAGCTCACACTCGGGCCAGGGACAGCAGCCCCAGCATTTT. Translated, it gives CASSHSGQGQQPQHF.

This sequence joins TRBV7-6 and TRBJ1-4, with D tentatively TRBD1 (6 bases). There are 16 residues in the CDR3. V lost 5 bases, J lost 8 bases, and 21 bases lay in between. The germline CDR1 and CDR2 sequences are SGHVS and FNYEAQ. CDR3 sequence: CASSNNQQGGREKLFF. CDR3 DNA sequence: TGTGCCAGCAGCAACAACCAACAGGGCGGTCGCGAAAAACTGTTTTTT.

V is TRBV27 and J is TRBJ2-1, with D possibly being TRBD2 (6 bases). Germline values: CDR1 MNHEY, CDR2 SMNVEV (reference sequence). Trimming pared 5 bases from V and 3 bases from J, leaving 8 bases between. The CDR3 has 13 residues. The CDR3 region has the DNA TGTGCCAGCAGTGGGACTGGCTACAATGAGCAGTTCTTC. Translating it yields CASSGTGYNEQFF.

With regard to this clone: With a much larger clone just one base away, this may be a read error. The chain employs TRBV7-9 and TRBJ2-5; D gene uncertain. This CDR3 is 13 amino acids long. The germline CDR1 and CDR2 sequences are SEHNR and FQNEAQ (reference sequence). In DNA, the CDR3 is TGTACCAGCAGCTTAGATAGACAAGAGACCCAGTACTTC. Its translation is CTSSLDRQETQYF.

A few counts support this clone. The chain combines TRBV14 with TRBJ1-1, with D hard to call. CDR3 length: 13 amino acids. V was clipped by 4 bases and J by 10 bases, with 16 bases between them. Germline V gene lookup returns CDR1 SGHDN and CDR2 FVKESK. This CDR3 is CASSPDLVARAFF. The CDR3 DNA is TGTGCCAGCAGCCCGGACCTTGTAGCGCGAGCTTTCTTT. The variable domain in full, completed from reference TRBV14 and TRBJ1-1, reads EAGVTQFPSHSVIEKGQTVTLRCDPISGHDNLYWYRRVMGKEIKFLLHFVKESKQDESGMPNNRFLAERTGGTYSTLKVQPAELEDSGVYFCASSPDLVARAFFGQGTRLTVV.

The chain carries TRBV7-2 and TRBJ1-3; no firm D call. The CDR3 loop spans 14 amino acids. Germline CDR1 reads SGHTA; CDR2 reads FQGNSA. Trimming shortened V by 5 bases and J by 0 bases, and 8 bases separated the two germline ends. The CDR3 reads CASSASISGNTIYF. The CDR3 DNA follows: TGTGCCAGCAGCGCAAGCATCTCTGGAAACACCATATATTTT.

The chain is built from TRBV6-6 and TRBJ2-2; no clear D. Deletions cut 6 bases from V and 1 base from J, with 12 bases between. From germline, CDR1 is MNHNY and CDR2 SVGAGI (reference sequence). This CDR3 region has 15 residues. The CDR3 reads CASSLSHGNTGELFF. As DNA, the CDR3 is TGTGCCAGCAGCCTATCCCACGGGAACACCGGGGAGCTGTTTTTT.

In nucleotides, the CDR3 is TGTGCCAGTAGGAACCGGGACAGCAGCAACGAGCAGTACTTC. Its protein product is CASRNRDSSNEQYF. The chain uses TRBV19 and TRBJ2-7, with TRBD1 matching over 7 bases. From germline, CDR1 is LNHDA and CDR2 SQIVND (reference sequence). The CDR3 is made up of 14 amino acids. Trimming took 6 bases from V and 5 from J; bases not matched to a gene: 10.

This chain links TRBV27 with TRBJ2-7, with 9 positions matching TRBD2. J gave up 0 bases and V 4 bases, and 4 bases lay outside the gene matches. The CDR3 is 15 residues long. Germline V gene lookup returns CDR1 MNHEY and CDR2 SMNVEV (reference sequence). CDR3 sequence reads: CASSWGLAGSYEQYF. The CDR3 region has the DNA TGTGCCAGCAGTTGGGGACTAGCCGGCTCCTACGAGCAGTACTTC.

The table lists this clone with a few counts. The V gene is TRBV5-1, the J gene TRBJ2-7, with 9 nucleotides matching TRBD1. The V gene's germline CDR1 is SGHRS and CDR2 YFSETQ. CDR3 size: 15 residues. The J segment lost 1 base and the V segment lost 4 bases, leaving 6 bases of the junction unmatched. CDR3 loop: CASSPAGTGSYEQYF. The CDR3 nucleotides are TGCGCCAGCAGCCCAGCCGGGACAGGGTCCTACGAGCAGTACTTC.

The V and J genes are TRBV19 and TRBJ1-5; 12 bases fit TRBD1. The CDR3 consists of 17 residues. After removal of 4 bases from V and 1 base from J, the junction contained 5 bases not matched to a gene. Germline CDR1 LNHDA, CDR2 SQIVND (reference sequence). CDR3: CASSSGTGGESNQPQHF. CDR3 coding DNA: TGTGCCAGTAGTAGCGGGACAGGGGGCGAGAGCAATCAGCCCCAGCATTTT.

This rearrangement joins TRBV4-3 to TRBJ1-1; D ambiguous. Looked up from germline, CDR1 is LGHNA and CDR2 is YSLEER. The CDR3 length is 14 residues. Trimming removed 2 bases at V and 11 bases at J, with 18 bases between. CDR3: CASSQSQTLGGAFF. Written as DNA, the CDR3 is TGCGCCAGCAGCCAATCTCAGACCCTAGGAGGGGCTTTCTTT.